This T cell receptor beta chain was captured in a study of blood T cell repertoires in COVID-19. About the study: T cells, B-cell-depleted T cells, or PBMCs provided the cDNA or gDNA that served as material.

Using immunoSEQ multiplex PCR, the repertoire was profiled, and TCRdb retains in-frame clones only, with some absent. The table has 150,000 to 180,000 clones, 91% seen once. The V end lost 5 bases, the J end lost 3 bases, and 16 bases lay between the germline ends. The CDR3 totals 15 residues. The germline V gene encodes CDR1 SEHNR and CDR2 FQNEAQ (reference sequence). J is TRBJ1-1 and V is TRBV7-9, with a weak D call TRBD1 (5 bases). The source is a man aged 50 to 59 with acute or convalescent COVID-19. The sequenced sample consisted of peripheral blood. CDR3 DNA sequence: TGTGCCAGCAGCGCAGGCGTTGGGGGGGACACTGAAGCTTTCTTT. This encodes CASSAGVGGDTEAFF. The full variable domain, with the rest looked up from reference TRBV7-9 and TRBJ1-1, is DTGVSQNPRHKITKRGQNVTFRCDPISEHNRLYWYRQTLGQGPEFLTYFQNEAQLEKSRLLSDRFSAERPKGSFSTLEIQRTEQGDSAMYLCASSAGVGGDTEAFFGQGTRLTVV.